This is a list of T cell receptor beta chains from one sample in a study of PD-1 blockade in classical Hodgkin lymphoma. The data were produced by immunoSEQ multiplex PCR, yet TCRdb's version contains in-frame clones alone and is incomplete. The table lists about 36,000 clones, approximately 69% of them singletons. Sequenced material: peripheral blood mononuclear cells (PBMCs), taken before the second cycle of nivolumab. The receptors shown here come from a human donor with classical Hodgkin lymphoma. Both conserved end residues are part of each CDR3. D genes are given only for firm matches. Clone size is stated in some rows and not others, as once, few, many or a class when expanded.

clone_size,j_call,d_call,v_call,cdr3_nt,cdr3_aa
NA,TRBJ1-1,NA,TRBV18,TGTGCCAGCTCACCCCAACAGAACACTGAAGCTTTCTTT,CASSPQQNTEAFF
NA,TRBJ1-1,NA,TRBV6-6,TGTGCCAGCAGTTCGGGACTTTCCATGAACACTGAAGCTTTCTTT,CASSSGLSMNTEAFF
NA,TRBJ1-2,NA,TRBV28,TGTGCCAGCAGTTTAGCCGGGGCACATGGCTACACCTTC,CASSLAGAHGYTF
few,TRBJ2-1,TRBD2,TRBV7-2,TGTGCCAGCAGCTTTCGGGCTAGCGGTTACAATGAGCAGTTCTTC,CASSFRASGYNEQFF
NA,TRBJ1-2,TRBD1,TRBV19,TGTGCCAGTAGTCGCTCTCGGGGACAGGGGACAGGCTACACCTTC,CASSRSRGQGTGYTF
NA,TRBJ1-2,TRBD1,TRBV30,TGTGCCTGGAACGGACAGGGGATACAAGGCTACACCTTC,CAWNGQGIQGYTF
NA,TRBJ2-7,NA,TRBV2,TGTGCCAGCAGTGATACAAACAACTACGAGCAGTACTTC,CASSDTNNYEQYF
NA,TRBJ1-1,NA,TRBV4-1,TGCGCCAGCAGCCCATTCGGAGAAAACACTGAAGCTTTCTTT,CASSPFGENTEAFF
NA,TRBJ1-1,NA,TRBV6-5,TGTGCCAGCAGTTACTCGTGGGGGACCACTGAAGCTTTCTTT,CASSYSWGTTEAFF
medium-sized,TRBJ1-5,TRBD1,TRBV18,TGTGCCAGCTCGGCGACAGGGACACCAGAGCATTTT,CASSATGTPEHF
NA,TRBJ2-3,NA,TRBV10-3,TGTGCCATCGGACTATACCTCGATACGCAGTATTTT,CAIGLYLDTQYF
NA,TRBJ1-3,NA,TRBV30,TGTGCCTGGAGTGTAACGGATAACTCTGGAAACACCATATATTTT,CAWSVTDNSGNTIYF
NA,TRBJ1-3,NA,TRBV5-5,TGTGCCAGCAGTAACCGCAGGGGCCGGAACACCATATATTTT,CASSNRRGRNTIYF
NA,TRBJ2-1,NA,TRBV27,TGTGCCAGCAGACCTAGCACCGACAATGAGCAGTTCTTC,CASRPSTDNEQFF
once,TRBJ1-2,NA,TRBV6-5,TGTGCCAGCAGTTACTCCGTCGGAGGCTACACCTTC,CASSYSVGGYTF
NA,TRBJ1-4,NA,TRBV7-9,TGTGCCAGCAGCTTTCCCGCAGGTGAAAAACTGTTTTTT,CASSFPAGEKLFF
NA,TRBJ2-6,NA,TRBV6-5,TGTGCCACATATCTGGCGGGGGCCAACGTCCTGACTTTC,CATYLAGANVLTF
NA,TRBJ2-1,TRBD1,TRBV4-2,TGTGCCAGCAGCCAGGAGGGGACAGGGGGTTACAATGAGCAGTTCTTC,CASSQEGTGGYNEQFF
few,TRBJ2-1,TRBD2,TRBV18,TGTGCCAGCTCAAGGGGCGGGGGGATCTCCCGGAATGAGCAGTTCTTC,CASSRGGGISRNEQFF
few,TRBJ2-2,NA,TRBV7-2,TGTGCCAGCAGCCCCCAGGGGGTAGCGGGGAACACCGGGGAGCTGTTTTTT,CASSPQGVAGNTGELFF
NA,TRBJ2-1,TRBD2,TRBV6-5,TGTGCCAGCAGTTACGGCACGGCGGGAGTCTACAATGAGCAGTTCTTC,CASSYGTAGVYNEQFF
NA,TRBJ2-5,NA,TRBV9,TGTGCCAGCAGCAAAGCGGGGAGGGGGGAGACCCAGTACTTC,CASSKAGRGETQYF
NA,TRBJ2-1,TRBD2,TRBV2,TGTGCCAGCAGACTTAGCGGGAGGGTAGGCTACAATGAGCAGTTCTTC,CASRLSGRVGYNEQFF
few,TRBJ2-2,TRBD2,TRBV4-2,TGTGCCAGCAGCCCTTTAACTAGCGGGAGGCCCGGGGAGCTGTTTTTT,CASSPLTSGRPGELFF
NA,TRBJ1-1,TRBD1,TRBV30,TGTGCCTGGAGTGGCCAGGGGGGGACTGAAGCTTTCTTT,CAWSGQGGTEAFF
NA,TRBJ2-5,NA,TRBV7-6,TGTGCCAGCAGCTTAGAGGGGGAGGTGTGGAAAGAGACCCAGTACTTC,CASSLEGEVWKETQYF
NA,TRBJ1-1,NA,TRBV29-1,TGCAGCGTAGCACAGCGTCTTGACGCTGAAGCTTTCTTT,CSVAQRLDAEAFF